Sequencing of this T cell receptor beta chain was carried out in a study of shared clonotypes between healthy human individuals. General observations from the study: It was the few donors that limited the genetic and exposure-history diversity represented.

This clone appeared a few times. Its antigen is undetermined. The study drew all its donors from Caucasian adults living in Nashville, Tennessee. The CDR3 consists of 16 residues. Per germline, CDR1 MNHEY and CDR2 SMNVEV (reference sequence). The germline V and J ends were trimmed by 8 bases and 2 bases, with 21 bases remaining between them. Sequencing used immunoSEQ multiplex PCR; TCRdb keeps in-frame clones, though not all of them. Of about 470,000 clones in the sample, 79% are singletons; the top ten hold roughly an eighth. The TCR was taken from a woman aged 35 to 49 in good health. Some clones in this sample may be carry-over from other donors' samples. Sequenced input: PBMCs. This rearrangement joins TRBV27 to TRBJ1-1; D is ambiguous. This CDR3 is CASASGPGRGNTEAFF. CDR3 nucleotides: TGTGCCAGCGCCTCAGGCCCAGGAAGAGGAAACACTGAAGCTTTCTTT.